These T cell receptor beta chains were read from a single sample in a study of cytomegalovirus exposure and HLA in healthy donors. Data came from immunoSEQ multiplex PCR; TCRdb stores just in-frame clones and leaves some out. The sample has more than 35,000 clones, 53% seen once. Sequences were obtained from PBMCs. The origin of the receptors is a middle-aged woman in good health and CMV-seropositive. Both conserved end residues are part of each CDR3. Each record gives: J gene, clone size, D gene, V gene, CDR3 protein, CDR3 DNA. D genes are given only for firm matches. Expanded clones get a size class; other rows say once, few or many, or leave the size out.

j_gene: TRBJ2-6
abundance: few
d_gene: .
v_gene: TRBV6-5
CDR3aa: CASMAVSGANVLTF
CDR3nt: TGTGCCAGCATGGCGGTCTCTGGGGCCAACGTCCTGACTTTC

j_gene: TRBJ1-6
abundance: .
d_gene: TRBD1
v_gene: TRBV18
CDR3aa: CASSRETGKDSPLHF
CDR3nt: TGTGCCAGCTCACGCGAGACAGGGAAGGATTCACCCCTCCACTTT

j_gene: TRBJ1-1
abundance: .
d_gene: TRBD1
v_gene: TRBV2
CDR3aa: CASSVDRVGTEAFF
CDR3nt: TGTGCCAGCAGCGTGGACAGGGTGGGCACTGAAGCTTTCTTT

j_gene: TRBJ1-6
abundance: .
d_gene: .
v_gene: TRBV2
CDR3aa: CASQVGRGLNNSPLHF
CDR3nt: TGTGCCAGCCAAGTAGGAAGGGGCCTAAATAATTCACCCCTCCACTTT

j_gene: TRBJ1-5
abundance: .
d_gene: .
v_gene: TRBV28
CDR3aa: CASSLFGVNQPQHF
CDR3nt: TGTGCCAGCAGTTTATTCGGGGTCAATCAGCCCCAGCATTTT

j_gene: TRBJ2-4
abundance: .
d_gene: .
v_gene: TRBV30
CDR3aa: CAWGRGKNIQYF
CDR3nt: TGTGCCTGGGGCCGGGGGAAAAACATTCAGTACTTC

j_gene: TRBJ1-6
abundance: few
d_gene: .
v_gene: TRBV4-1
CDR3aa: CASSQNRVPPLHF
CDR3nt: TGCGCCAGCAGCCAAAACAGGGTTCCACCCCTCCACTTT

j_gene: TRBJ2-1
abundance: many
d_gene: .
v_gene: TRBV6-4
CDR3aa: CASSDNPTGGSEQFF
CDR3nt: TGTGCCAGCAGTGACAACCCGACAGGAGGCAGTGAGCAGTTCTTC

j_gene: TRBJ1-1
abundance: .
d_gene: .
v_gene: TRBV28
CDR3aa: CASSRYPEAFF
CDR3nt: TGTGCCAGCAGCCGGTACCCTGAAGCTTTCTTT

j_gene: TRBJ2-1
abundance: .
d_gene: .
v_gene: TRBV2
CDR3aa: CASSVTDRQFF
CDR3nt: TGTGCCAGCAGTGTTACGGACAGGCAGTTCTTC

j_gene: TRBJ2-2
abundance: .
d_gene: .
v_gene: TRBV7-2
CDR3aa: CASSPRDTGELFF
CDR3nt: TGTGCCAGCAGCCCTCGGGACACCGGGGAGCTGTTTTTT

j_gene: TRBJ2-1
abundance: .
d_gene: .
v_gene: TRBV20-1
CDR3aa: CSGGSYNEQFF
CDR3nt: TGCAGCGGCGGTTCCTACAATGAGCAGTTCTTC

j_gene: TRBJ1-1
abundance: few
d_gene: TRBD1
v_gene: TRBV9
CDR3aa: CASSVQGASTEAFF
CDR3nt: TGTGCCAGCAGCGTACAGGGGGCAAGCACTGAAGCTTTCTTT

j_gene: TRBJ1-5
abundance: .
d_gene: TRBD1
v_gene: TRBV7-2
CDR3aa: CASSRAQGSNQPQHF
CDR3nt: TGTGCCAGCAGCCGCGCACAGGGGAGCAATCAGCCCCAGCATTTT

j_gene: TRBJ1-5
abundance: .
d_gene: .
v_gene: TRBV19
CDR3aa: CASTDNSNQPQHF
CDR3nt: TGTGCCAGTACGGACAATAGCAATCAGCCCCAGCATTTT

j_gene: TRBJ2-5
abundance: .
d_gene: .
v_gene: TRBV5-1
CDR3aa: CASSPLTSGGTQYF
CDR3nt: TGCGCCAGCAGCCCCTTGACTAGTGGAGGGACCCAGTACTTC

j_gene: TRBJ2-7
abundance: .
d_gene: .
v_gene: TRBV15
CDR3aa: CATSRAGVSYEQYF
CDR3nt: TGTGCCACCAGCAGAGCCGGGGTTTCCTACGAGCAGTACTTC

j_gene: TRBJ1-4
abundance: .
d_gene: .
v_gene: TRBV6-1
CDR3aa: CASMTLVEKLFF
CDR3nt: TGTGCCAGCATGACCCTAGTTGAAAAACTGTTTTTT

j_gene: TRBJ2-7
abundance: .
d_gene: TRBD2
v_gene: TRBV10-1
CDR3aa: CASSEDPGPGAAGGEQYF
CDR3nt: TGCGCCAGCAGTGAAGACCCTGGCCCGGGGGCCGCGGGGGGCGAGCAGTACTTC

j_gene: TRBJ2-7
abundance: .
d_gene: .
v_gene: TRBV12-5
CDR3aa: CASGLGKGSYEQYF
CDR3nt: TGTGCTAGTGGTTTGGGAAAGGGGTCCTACGAGCAGTACTTC

j_gene: TRBJ2-7
abundance: .
d_gene: TRBD1
v_gene: TRBV7-2
CDR3aa: CASRTPGQGYEQYF
CDR3nt: TGTGCCAGCAGGACCCCGGGACAGGGCTACGAGCAGTACTTC

j_gene: TRBJ2-7
abundance: medium-sized
d_gene: TRBD1
v_gene: TRBV4-1
CDR3aa: CASSQDRAGGSGYEQYF
CDR3nt: TGCGCCAGCAGCCAAGATCGGGCAGGGGGCTCGGGGTACGAGCAGTACTTC

j_gene: TRBJ2-3
abundance: few
d_gene: .
v_gene: TRBV9
CDR3aa: CASSAITDTQYF
CDR3nt: TGTGCCAGCAGCGCAATCACAGATACGCAGTATTTT

j_gene: TRBJ2-3
abundance: few
d_gene: TRBD2
v_gene: TRBV11-2
CDR3aa: CASSLRTVLAGGTPDTQYF
CDR3nt: TGTGCCAGCAGCTTAAGGACAGTACTAGCGGGGGGCACCCCAGATACGCAGTATTTT

j_gene: TRBJ1-1
abundance: few
d_gene: .
v_gene: TRBV4-1
CDR3aa: CASSQQRNTEAFF
CDR3nt: TGCGCCAGCAGCCAACAGCGAAACACTGAAGCTTTCTTT

j_gene: TRBJ1-1
abundance: .
d_gene: TRBD1
v_gene: TRBV19
CDR3aa: CASSILDRGTEAFF
CDR3nt: TGTGCCAGTAGTATACTCGACAGGGGTACTGAAGCTTTCTTT

j_gene: TRBJ2-3
abundance: .
d_gene: .
v_gene: TRBV11-2
CDR3aa: CASRLTLGLGDTQYF
CDR3nt: TGTGCCAGCAGACTGACATTAGGCTTGGGAGATACGCAGTATTTT

j_gene: TRBJ2-3
abundance: .
d_gene: .
v_gene: TRBV6-1
CDR3aa: CASSEALRYTDTQYF
CDR3nt: TGTGCCAGCAGTGAAGCGCTTCGGTACACAGATACGCAGTATTTT

j_gene: TRBJ1-1
abundance: .
d_gene: .
v_gene: TRBV18
CDR3aa: CASSPPGNTEAFF
CDR3nt: TGTGCCAGCTCACCTCCGGGGAACACTGAAGCTTTCTTT

j_gene: TRBJ2-2
abundance: .
d_gene: .
v_gene: TRBV7-2
CDR3aa: CASSLGSGRTGELFF
CDR3nt: TGTGCCAGCAGCTTAGGTTCTGGCCGCACCGGGGAGCTGTTTTTT

j_gene: TRBJ2-2
abundance: .
d_gene: TRBD1
v_gene: TRBV10-2
CDR3aa: CASSAAQGAGELFF
CDR3nt: TGCGCCAGCAGTGCCGCGCAGGGGGCCGGGGAGCTGTTTTTT

j_gene: TRBJ1-2
abundance: few
d_gene: TRBD1
v_gene: TRBV4-3
CDR3aa: CASSQAGTGDGYTF
CDR3nt: TGCGCCAGCAGCCAAGCCGGGACAGGGGATGGCTACACCTTC

j_gene: TRBJ2-7
abundance: .
d_gene: .
v_gene: TRBV7-3
CDR3aa: CASSLESSNYEQYF
CDR3nt: TGTGCCAGCAGCCTAGAGTCTTCTAACTACGAGCAGTACTTC

j_gene: TRBJ1-1
abundance: many
d_gene: .
v_gene: TRBV2
CDR3aa: CASSGSRGEAFF
CDR3nt: TGTGCCAGCAGTGGTAGTCGAGGGGAAGCTTTCTTT

j_gene: TRBJ2-1
abundance: .
d_gene: TRBD1
v_gene: TRBV2
CDR3aa: CASTRQGIEQFF
CDR3nt: TGTGCCAGCACCCGACAGGGGATTGAGCAGTTCTTC

j_gene: TRBJ2-1
abundance: .
d_gene: .
v_gene: TRBV9
CDR3aa: CASSAHRAQGNEQFF
CDR3nt: TGTGCCAGCAGCGCCCACCGGGCTCAGGGCAATGAGCAGTTCTTC

j_gene: TRBJ2-6
abundance: .
d_gene: .
v_gene: TRBV20-1
CDR3aa: CSLSGANVLTF
CDR3nt: TGCAGTCTCTCTGGGGCCAACGTCCTGACTTTC

j_gene: TRBJ2-5
abundance: .
d_gene: TRBD1
v_gene: TRBV30
CDR3aa: CAWRQGGGETQYF
CDR3nt: TGTGCCTGGCGACAGGGTGGTGGAGAGACCCAGTACTTC

j_gene: TRBJ2-5
abundance: once
d_gene: TRBD2
v_gene: TRBV11-2
CDR3aa: CASSTLAGGHQETQYF
CDR3nt: TGTGCCAGCAGCACCTTAGCGGGGGGCCACCAAGAGACCCAGTACTTC

j_gene: TRBJ2-5
abundance: .
d_gene: .
v_gene: TRBV11-3
CDR3aa: CASSLGSDQETQYF
CDR3nt: TGTGCCAGCAGCTTAGGCTCAGACCAAGAGACCCAGTACTTC

j_gene: TRBJ1-3
abundance: .
d_gene: .
v_gene: TRBV7-6
CDR3aa: CASSTGTGSRVSGNTIYF
CDR3nt: TGTGCCAGCAGCACAGGAACAGGGTCGAGGGTCTCTGGAAACACCATATATTTT

j_gene: TRBJ2-3
abundance: .
d_gene: TRBD2
v_gene: TRBV7-2
CDR3aa: CASSILAGLSTDTQYF
CDR3nt: TGTGCCAGCAGCATACTAGCGGGGTTGAGCACAGATACGCAGTATTTT

j_gene: TRBJ2-2
abundance: .
d_gene: TRBD2
v_gene: TRBV5-4
CDR3aa: CASSLGGGIGRELFF
CDR3nt: TGTGCCAGCAGCTTGGGCGGGGGGATCGGCCGGGAGCTGTTTTTT

j_gene: TRBJ1-1
abundance: .
d_gene: .
v_gene: TRBV7-9
CDR3aa: CASSLPGKVTEAFF
CDR3nt: TGTGCCAGCAGCTTACCAGGGAAGGTCACTGAAGCTTTCTTT

j_gene: TRBJ2-2
abundance: .
d_gene: .
v_gene: TRBV19
CDR3aa: CASSIGPQFGELFF
CDR3nt: TGTGCCAGTAGTATTGGGCCGCAGTTCGGGGAGCTGTTTTTT

j_gene: TRBJ2-7
abundance: .
d_gene: TRBD2
v_gene: TRBV10-1
CDR3aa: CASAGLAGDTLGEQYF
CDR3nt: TGCGCCAGCGCCGGACTAGCGGGAGACACTCTCGGCGAGCAGTACTTC